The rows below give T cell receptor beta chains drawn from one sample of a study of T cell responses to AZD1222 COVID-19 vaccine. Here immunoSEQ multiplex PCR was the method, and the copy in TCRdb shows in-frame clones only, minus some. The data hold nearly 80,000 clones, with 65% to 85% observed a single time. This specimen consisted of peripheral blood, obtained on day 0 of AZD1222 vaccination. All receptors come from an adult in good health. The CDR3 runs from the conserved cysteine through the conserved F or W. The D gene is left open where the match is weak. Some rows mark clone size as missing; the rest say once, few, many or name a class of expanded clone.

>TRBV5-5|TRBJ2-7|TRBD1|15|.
CASRDRDRGSHEQYF
TGTGCCAGCAGAGACCGGGACAGGGGATCCCACGAGCAGTACTTC
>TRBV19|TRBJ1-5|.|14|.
CASRTVGSNQPQHF
TGTGCCAGTCGGACAGTTGGTAGCAATCAGCCCCAGCATTTT
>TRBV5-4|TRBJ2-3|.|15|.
CASSSGQRSTDTQYF
TGTGCCAGCAGCTCGGGGCAGCGGAGCACAGATACGCAGTATTTT
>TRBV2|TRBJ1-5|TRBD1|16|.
CASSEGDRGPGQPQHF
TGTGCCAGCAGTGAGGGGGACAGGGGGCCTGGACAGCCCCAGCATTTT
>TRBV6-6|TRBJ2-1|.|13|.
CASSSRHNNEQFF
TGTGCCAGCAGTTCACGACATAACAATGAGCAGTTCTTC
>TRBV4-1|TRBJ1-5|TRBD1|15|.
CASSQTFSDRGWQHF
TGCGCCAGCAGCCAAACCTTTTCCGACAGGGGGTGGCAGCATTTT
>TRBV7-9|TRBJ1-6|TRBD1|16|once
CASSENGQGVGSPLHF
TGTGCCAGCAGCGAAAATGGGCAGGGGGTGGGTTCACCCCTCCACTTT
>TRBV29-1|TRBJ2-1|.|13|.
CSVAAIDYNEQFF
TGCAGCGTTGCAGCGATCGACTACAATGAGCAGTTCTTC
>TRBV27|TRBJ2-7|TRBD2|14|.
CASTPSGSSYEQYF
TGTGCCAGCACCCCTAGCGGGAGCTCCTACGAGCAGTACTTC
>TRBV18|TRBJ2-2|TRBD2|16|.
CASSPMASGNTGELFF
TGTGCCAGCTCACCAATGGCTAGCGGGAACACCGGGGAGCTGTTTTTT
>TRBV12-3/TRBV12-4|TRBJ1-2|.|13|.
CASSFIAGPVYTF
TGTGCCAGCAGTTTTATAGCAGGGCCGGTTTACACCTTC
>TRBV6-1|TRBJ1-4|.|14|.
CASSDRVGGEKLFF
TGTGCCAGCAGTGACAGGGTAGGAGGTGAAAAACTGTTTTTT
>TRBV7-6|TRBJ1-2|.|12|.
CASSSGSGGYTF
TGTGCCAGCAGCTCAGGGAGTGGTGGCTACACCTTC
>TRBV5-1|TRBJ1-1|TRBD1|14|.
CASSIGQGNTEAFF
TGCGCCAGCAGCATCGGACAGGGAAACACTGAAGCTTTCTTT
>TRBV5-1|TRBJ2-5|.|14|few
CASSLGGHEETQYF
TGCGCCAGCAGCTTGGGGGGGCACGAAGAGACCCAGTACTTC
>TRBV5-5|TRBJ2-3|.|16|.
CASSWSGGSGTDTQYF
TGTGCCAGCAGCTGGTCGGGGGGCAGCGGCACAGATACGCAGTATTTT
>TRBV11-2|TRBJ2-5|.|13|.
CASSLWVGETQYF
TGTGCCAGCAGCTTATGGGTGGGAGAGACCCAGTACTTC
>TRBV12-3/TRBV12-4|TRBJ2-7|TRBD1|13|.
CASTPGQGREQYF
TGTGCCAGCACCCCCGGACAGGGGAGGGAGCAGTACTTC
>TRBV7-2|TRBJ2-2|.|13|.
CASSFIQGGELFF
TGTGCCAGCAGCTTCATTCAGGGCGGGGAGCTGTTTTTT
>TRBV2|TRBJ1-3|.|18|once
CASRSPPSLDSGQNTIYF
TGTGCCAGCAGGTCCCCCCCAAGCCTCGACAGCGGGCAGAACACCATATATTTT
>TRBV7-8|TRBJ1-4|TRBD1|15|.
CASSPRDRTNEKLFF
TGTGCCAGCAGCCCCCGGGACAGAACTAATGAAAAACTGTTTTTT
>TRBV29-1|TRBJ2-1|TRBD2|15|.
CSVEEGSGGPGYLFF
TGCAGCGTTGAAGAAGGCAGCGGGGGACCTGGGTATCTGTTCTTC
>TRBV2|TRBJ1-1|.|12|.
CASSDNGGEAFF
TGTGCCAGCAGCGACAATGGGGGTGAAGCTTTCTTT
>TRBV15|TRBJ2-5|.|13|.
CATSRPPWETQYF
TGTGCCACCAGCAGACCTCCCTGGGAGACCCAGTACTTC
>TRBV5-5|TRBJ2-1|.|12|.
CASSLVSNEQFF
TGTGCCAGCAGCTTAGTCAGCAATGAGCAGTTCTTC